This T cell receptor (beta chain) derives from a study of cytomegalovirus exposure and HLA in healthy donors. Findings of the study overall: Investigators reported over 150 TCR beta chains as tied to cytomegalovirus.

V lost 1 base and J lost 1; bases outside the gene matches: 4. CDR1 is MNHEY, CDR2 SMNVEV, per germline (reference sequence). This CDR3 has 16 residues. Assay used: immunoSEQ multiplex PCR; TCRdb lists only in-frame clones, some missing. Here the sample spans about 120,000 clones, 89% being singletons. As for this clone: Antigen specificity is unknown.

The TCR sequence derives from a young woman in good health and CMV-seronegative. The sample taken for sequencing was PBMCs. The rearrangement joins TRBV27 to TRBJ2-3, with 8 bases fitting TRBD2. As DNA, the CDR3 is TGTGCCAGCAGTTTATTATTGACTAGCGGCACAGATACGCAGTATTTT. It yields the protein CASSLLLTSGTDTQYF.